What follows are 14 T cell receptor beta chains derived from one specimen sequenced in a study of CD8 T cells in ankylosing spondylitis. TCRdb re-called the 5' RACE reads through MiXCR, storing one row per CDR3 protein. The sample records some 250,000 distinct CDR3 sequences, around 7.8% being singletons. Sample: blood, either unsorted or a sorted T cell fraction (not recorded which). These receptors all come from a male donor with ankylosing spondylitis or in good health (not recorded which).

This clonotype was seen ten or more times. This chain links TRBV6-1 with TRBJ2-7, with 9 bases lining up with TRBD1. V dropped 6 bases and J dropped 0; count of bases not matched to a gene: 6. CDR1 MNHNS and CDR2 SASEGT come from the germline V gene. This CDR3 comprises 15 residues. DNA for the CDR3: TGTGCCAGCAGAAGATCGGGACAGGGCTCCTACGAGCAGTACTTC. Its translation: CASRRSGQGSYEQYF.

The gene calls are TRBV2 and TRBJ2-7; 8 nucleotides align to TRBD1. CDR1 is SNHLY and CDR2 is FYNNEI in the germline V gene. The CDR3 is made up of 14 amino acids. Trimming took 4 bases from V and 2 from J; bases not matched to a gene: 4. CDR3 sequence: CASSGTGTTYEQYF. In DNA, the CDR3 is TGTGCCAGCAGTGGGACAGGGACAACCTACGAGCAGTACTTC. Together with reference TRBV2 and TRBJ2-7, the CDR3 gives the full variable domain: EPEVTQTPSHQVTQMGQEVILRCVPISNHLYFYWYRQILGQKVEFLVSFYNNEISEKSEIFDDQFSVERPDGSNFTLKIRSTKLEDSAMYFCASSGTGTTYEQYFGPGTRLTVT.

This clonotype has more than one count but fewer than ten. The chain joins TRBV9 to TRBJ1-2, with D possibly matching TRBD1 (6 bases). The CDR3 has 15 residues. Germline lookup yields CDR1 SGDLS and CDR2 YYNGEE. Trimming cost V 3 bases and J 2 bases, with 14 bases left between them. The CDR3 DNA reads as TGTGCCAGCAGCGCGAACAGGGTTTTAAACTATGGCTACACCTTC. Translation gives CASSANRVLNYGYTF. The full variable domain, rest sourced from reference TRBV9 and TRBJ1-2, is DSGVTQTPKHLITATGQRVTLRCSPRSGDLSVYWYQQSLDQGLQFLIQYYNGEERAKGNILERFSAQQFPDLHSELNLSSLELGDSALYFCASSANRVLNYGYTFGSGTRLTVV.

This clonotype was counted many times. This chain connects TRBV20-1 to TRBJ2-1; D uncertain. CDR3 length equals 11 residues. The germline gives CDR1 DFQATT, CDR2 SNEGSKA (reference sequence). The CDR3 region is CSAPSYNEQFF. The CDR3 DNA reads as TGCAGCGCTCCATCGTACAATGAGCAGTTCTTC.

This clonotype was counted at least ten times. The V gene is TRBV7-2, the J gene TRBJ2-3, with 9 bases matching TRBD1. Trimming at V came to 0 bases and at J to 7 bases, leaving 5 bases not matched to a gene. This CDR3 is 15 amino acids long. The germline V gene encodes CDR1 SGHTA and CDR2 FQGNSA. In DNA, the CDR3 is TGTGCCAGCAGCTTAGCCGGGACAGGGAGAAATACGCAGTATTTT. Its protein product is CASSLAGTGRNTQYF. Full variable domain (outside the CDR3, taken from reference TRBV7-2 and TRBJ2-3): GAGVSQSPSNKVTEKGKDVELRCDPISGHTALYWYRQSLGQGLEFLIYFQGNSAPDKSGLPSDRFSAERTGGSVSTLTIQRTQQEDSAVYLCASSLAGTGRNTQYFGPGTRLTVL.

This clonotype was picked up many times. The rearrangement links TRBV12-5 to TRBJ2-1; perhaps TRBD2 as D (6 bases). Deletions cut 1 base from V and 0 bases from J, with 10 bases between. The CDR3 runs to 16 residues. Germline CDR1 is LGHNT and CDR2 is FRNRAP. CDR3 sequence: CASGLGAGSSYNEQFF. The CDR3 coding sequence is TGTGCTAGTGGTTTGGGAGCGGGCTCCTCCTACAATGAGCAGTTCTTC.

This clonotype has a count of ten or more. The chain links TRBV12-3 or TRBV12-4 to TRBJ2-1; D call uncertain. V gave up 5 bases and J gave up 9 bases, with 11 bases separating them. There are 12 residues in the CDR3. CDR3 residues: CASSQPLAEQFF. The DNA of the CDR3 is TGTGCCAGCAGTCAACCACTGGCTGAGCAGTTCTTC.

In its sample, this clonotype was seen many times. The rearrangement joins TRBV20-1 to TRBJ1-6; D gene unclear. The germline V gene has CDR1 DFQATT and CDR2 SNEGSKA (reference sequence). V lost 0 bases and J lost 4, with 7 bases in between. This CDR3 has 14 amino acids. CDR3 region: CSARDAGYNSPLHF. Written as DNA, the CDR3 is TGCAGTGCTAGAGACGCAGGTTATAATTCACCCCTCCACTTT.

This clonotype was counted many times. CDR3 sequence reads: CASSWPSGRLDEQFF. CDR3 in DNA: TGTGCCAGCAGCTGGCCAAGCGGCAGGTTGGATGAGCAGTTCTTC. The chain joins TRBV11-1 to TRBJ2-1; D may be TRBD2 (5 bases). The CDR3 sequence is 15 residues long. Trimming removed 4 bases from V and 8 bases from J, with 18 bases in between. The V gene's germline CDR1 is SGHAT and CDR2 FQDESV (reference sequence).

This clonotype was seen more than once but under ten times. The chain is built from TRBV5-1 and TRBJ2-3; D is perhaps TRBD2 (5 bases). CDR1 and CDR2 (germline): SGHRS, YFSETQ. Trimming pared 1 base from V and 0 bases from J, leaving 6 bases between. The CDR3 length is 14 residues. The CDR3 DNA follows: TGCGCCAGCAGCTTGAGGACTAGCACAGATACGCAGTATTTT. This sequence encodes CASSLRTSTDTQYF.

At least ten counts were recorded for this clonotype. The rearrangement uses TRBV2 and TRBJ1-2; the D gene is possibly TRBD1 (6 bases). Trimming left V 6 bases short and J 5 bases short, with 16 bases between. The CDR3 is made up of 14 amino acids. The germline gives CDR1 SNHLY, CDR2 FYNNEI. The CDR3 DNA follows: TGTGCCAGCAGCGTAGGGGGGACGGGGTATGGCTACACCTTC. Translating it yields CASSVGGTGYGYTF. The full variable domain, with the rest looked up from reference TRBV2 and TRBJ1-2, is EPEVTQTPSHQVTQMGQEVILRCVPISNHLYFYWYRQILGQKVEFLVSFYNNEISEKSEIFDDQFSVERPDGSNFTLKIRSTKLEDSAMYFCASSVGGTGYGYTFGSGTRLTVV.

This clonotype was counted only a few times. The chain couples TRBV6-5 to TRBJ1-1; D is unresolved. The CDR3 length is 12 residues. Germline loops: CDR1 MNHEY, CDR2 SVGAGI. The germline V and J ends were trimmed by 7 bases and 7 bases, with 13 bases remaining between them. As DNA, the CDR3 is TGTGCCAGCACCACCCTCGGAAATGAAGCTTTCTTT. Its protein product is CASTTLGNEAFF.

This clonotype was observed many times. The V gene is TRBV30, the J gene TRBJ2-1; 7 bases match TRBD2. Germline CDR1 GTSNPN, CDR2 SVGIG (reference sequence). CDR3 length: 13 residues. CDR3: CALNGGIYNEQFF. CDR3 coding DNA: TGTGCACTCAACGGGGGGATCTACAATGAGCAGTTCTTC.

This clonotype was observed at least ten times. The chain employs TRBV29-1 and TRBJ2-7, with a possible D match to TRBD2 (6 bases). Germline CDR1 SQVTM, CDR2 ANQGSEA. V was cut by 4 bases and J by 2 bases, with 9 bases left in between. The CDR3 is 12 residues long. CDR3 protein: CSVGTTPYEQYF. Here the CDR3 DNA reads TGCAGCGTTGGGACTACGCCCTACGAGCAGTACTTC.